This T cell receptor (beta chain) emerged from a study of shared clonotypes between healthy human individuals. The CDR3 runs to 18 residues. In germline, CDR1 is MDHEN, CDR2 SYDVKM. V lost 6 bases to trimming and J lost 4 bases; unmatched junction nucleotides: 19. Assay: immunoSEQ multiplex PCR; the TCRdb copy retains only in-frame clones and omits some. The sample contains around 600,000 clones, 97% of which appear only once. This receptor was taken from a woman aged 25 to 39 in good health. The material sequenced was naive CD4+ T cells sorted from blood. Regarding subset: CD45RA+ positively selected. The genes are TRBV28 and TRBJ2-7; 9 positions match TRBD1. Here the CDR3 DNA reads TGTGCCAGCAGCCCCCCGGGACAGGGTCCCCGTTTCGGGTACGAGCAGTACTTC. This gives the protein CASSPPGQGPRFGYEQYF.